This T cell receptor beta chain is drawn from a study of shared clonotypes between healthy human individuals. Profiling relied on immunoSEQ multiplex PCR, and the TCRdb table lists in-frame clones only, not all of them. The sample has under 600,000 clones, roughly 79% seen once. Germline V gene sequence: CDR1 SGHRS, CDR2 YFSETQ. CDR3 length equals 16 residues. V lost 4 bases to trimming and J lost 3 bases; unmatched junction nucleotides: 7. Nashville, Tennessee was home to all donors, each a Caucasian adult. With unsorted samples, genomic DNA was obtained from tens of millions of PBMCs. The receptor was derived from a woman between 35 and 50 years old in good health. Some clones in this sample may be carry-over from other donors' samples. The V gene is TRBV5-1, the J gene TRBJ2-3; 11 bases map to TRBD2. The sample comprised PBMCs. The CDR3 is CASSTTSGRRTDTQYF. The CDR3 coding sequence is TGCGCCAGCAGCACTACTAGCGGGAGAAGAACAGATACGCAGTATTTT.